The 30 T cell receptor beta chains listed next were all sequenced from one sample in a study of glioma-infiltrating T cells. The iRepertoire nested amplicon-rescue multiplex PCR amplified TCR alpha and beta CDR3s from RNA. TCRdb re-called the multiplex PCR reads through MiXCR, storing one row per CDR3 protein. This sample has roughly 120,000 distinct CDR3 sequences, with approximately 23% found just once. The sample consisted of glioma tissue, nonneoplastic brain tissue, or PBMCs (not recorded which). The origin of the receptors is a human donor with low-grade glioma or glioblastoma, undergoing nonglioma brain surgery, or in good health (not recorded which).

This clonotype came up many times. This CDR3 is CASSMGLQGYDYGYTF. Here the CDR3 DNA reads TGTGCCAGCAGCATGGGGTTACAGGGATACGACTATGGCTACACCTTC. V usage is TRBV3-1 and J usage is TRBJ1-2; D possibly corresponds to TRBD1 (6 bases). Germline CDR1 LGHDT, CDR2 YNNKEL (reference sequence). There are 16 residues in the CDR3. Trimming left V 5 bases short and J 3 bases short, with 19 bases between.

On this clonotype: Its ends do not fully match the called genes, so a read error is possible. The chain recombines TRBV28 with TRBJ2-1; 7 nucleotides match TRBD2. The CDR3 extends over 15 amino acids. The germline V gene has CDR1 MDHEN and CDR2 SYDVKM. The CDR3 protein is CTSSHSAGVTNEQFF. CDR3 DNA: TGTACCAGCAGCCATTCCGCGGGAGTAACCAATGAGCAGTTCTTC.

As regards this clonotype: At one boundary the junction diverges from the germline segment, which might be a read error. This chain uses TRBV4-2 with TRBJ2-7, with 9 bases that match TRBD2. Germline V lookup: CDR1 LGHNA, CDR2 YNFKEQ. This CDR3 has 17 residues. CDR3 loop: CASRQDSPGLAGYEQYF. DNA for the CDR3: TGTGCCAGCAGACAAGATTCCCCGGGACTAGCCGGCTACGAGCAGTACTTC.

A word on this clonotype: Since a much larger clone is just one base distant, this may be a read error. CDR3 residues: CASSLVVLAGTDKQYF. The CDR3 nucleotides are TGTGCCAGCAGCTTAGTAGTCCTAGCGGGCACAGATAAGCAGTATTTT. This chain links TRBV7-2 with TRBJ2-3; 8 nucleotides match TRBD2. The CDR3 spans 16 residues. Germline V gives CDR1 SGHTA, CDR2 FQGNSA.

As regards this clonotype: A clone one base away is much larger, so this may be a read error. The chain couples TRBV3-1 to TRBJ2-5; tentatively, D is TRBD2 (5 bases). Germline-derived CDR1 and CDR2 are LGHDT and YNNKEL (reference sequence). The CDR3 is made up of 15 amino acids. CDR3 region: CASSPVRGKQEAQYF. As DNA, the CDR3 is TGTGCCAGCAGCCCAGTCCGAGGGAAGCAAGAGGCCCAGTACTTC.

Turning to this clonotype: The junction and the germline gene differ at one end; a read error may be behind it. V and J are TRBV5-4 and TRBJ2-3; D is undetermined. This CDR3 region has 12 residues. CDR1 SGHNT and CDR2 YYREEE come from the germline V gene (reference sequence). In DNA form, the CDR3 reads TGTGCCGGCAGCTTGGTCGCAGATACGCAGTATTTT. The encoded protein is CAGSLVADTQYF.

This clonotype came up many times. The rearrangement links TRBV7-9 to TRBJ2-2; D unclear. The CDR3 runs to 13 residues. Germline lookup yields CDR1 SEHNR and CDR2 FQNEAQ (reference sequence). With 5 bases removed from V and 3 bases from J, the gap between germline ends came to 7 bases. CDR3 nucleotide sequence: TGTGCCAGCAGCAGCCAACACACCGGGGAGCTGTTTTTT. Translation: CASSSQHTGELFF.

This clonotype was observed at least ten times. The V and J genes are TRBV6-1 and TRBJ2-3; the D is unclear. V gave up 2 bases and J gave up 1 base, with 4 bases separating them. Germline V gene lookup returns CDR1 MNHNS and CDR2 SASEGT. The CDR3 length is 13 residues. CDR3 DNA: TGTGCCAGCAGTGAACAGGGCACAGATACGCAGTATTTT. Translating gives CASSEQGTDTQYF.

In this sample, this clonotype turned up many times. This chain links TRBV4-1 with TRBJ1-2; 7 bases map to TRBD1. V trimming: 1 base; J trimming: 4 bases; junction bases outside the gene matches: 6. Per the germline V gene, CDR1 is MGHRA and CDR2 is YSYEKL. CDR3 length equals 15 residues. CDR3 protein: CASSQADRDVYGYTF. The DNA for the CDR3 is TGCGCCAGCAGCCAAGCCGACAGGGACGTCTATGGCTACACCTTC.

This clonotype was recorded at least ten times. This chain uses TRBV19 with TRBJ1-1; D not certain. CDR3 length: 15 residues. Germline CDR1 is LNHDA and CDR2 is SQIVND (reference sequence). V was clipped by 1 base and J by 4 bases, with 13 bases between them. The CDR3 sequence is CASSIGGRSRTEAFF. The CDR3 bases are TGTGCCAGTAGTATAGGAGGACGGTCCCGCACTGAAGCTTTCTTT.

This clonotype was counted ten times or more. The chain uses TRBV27 and TRBJ2-5, with 7 nucleotides matching TRBD1. The CDR3 covers 17 residues. J was trimmed by 5 bases and V by 6 bases; bases with no gene match: 18. Germline V gene sequence: CDR1 MNHEY, CDR2 SMNVEV (reference sequence). Written as DNA, the CDR3 is TGTGCCAGCAGACATGCCCTCCGGGACAGTCTTTGGGAGACCCAGTACTTC. The encoded protein is CASRHALRDSLWETQYF.

The chain combines TRBV20-1 with TRBJ1-2; tentative D call: TRBD1 (5 bases). This CDR3 comprises 12 residues. CDR1 and CDR2 from the germline V gene are DFQATT and SNEGSKA (reference sequence). Between the trimmed V and J ends, which lost 6 bases and 12 bases, there was a span of 20 bases. Here the CDR3 reads CSARIGTVVDTF. The CDR3 nucleotides read TGCAGTGCAAGGATAGGGACCGTAGTCGACACCTTC.

The table lists this clonotype with a few counts. This chain uses TRBV4-2 with TRBJ2-1; 16 nucleotides match TRBD2. CDR1 is LGHNA, CDR2 YNFKEQ, per germline. This CDR3 is built from 18 residues. Trimming at V came to 1 base and at J to 6 bases, leaving 6 bases not matched to a gene. The CDR3 DNA reads as TGTGCCAGCAGCCAAGTCCCGGGACTAGCGGGAGGGCCCAATGAGCAGTTCTTC. Translation: CASSQVPGLAGGPNEQFF.

This clonotype was picked up a small number of times. This rearrangement joins TRBV3-1 to TRBJ2-5, with D unresolved. CDR1 is LGHDT and CDR2 is YNNKEL in the germline V gene (reference sequence). This CDR3 has 15 residues. Trimming stripped 1 base from V and 1 base from J, with 10 bases between. The CDR3 loop reads CASSQVLQPQETQYF. CDR3 sequence (DNA): TGTGCCAGCAGCCAAGTCCTCCAGCCCCAAGAGACCCAGTACTTC.

This clonotype was counted ten times or more. The V and J genes are TRBV7-6 and TRBJ1-6; 7 bases align to TRBD1. V shed 1 base, J shed 7 bases, and the junction held 4 bases outside the gene matches. Germline V gene data show CDR1 as SGHVS and CDR2 as FNYEAQ. The CDR3 is 15 residues long. The CDR3 sequence: CASSLGQGDNSPLHF. CDR3 DNA: TGTGCCAGCAGCTTAGGACAGGGCGACAATTCACCCCTCCACTTT.

A word on this clonotype: This sequence may be a read error, since a much larger clone differs from it by one base. The J gene is TRBJ2-1, the V gene TRBV24-1; 7 bases are a match to TRBD2. The CDR3 loop spans 18 amino acids. Germline V lookup: CDR1 KGHDR, CDR2 SFDVKD. The V and J ends lost 2 bases and 5 bases, in that order; junction bases with no gene match: 14. In DNA form, the CDR3 reads TGTGCCACCAGTGATTCCAGCCAATTAATGCGGGGGAACAATGAGCAGTTCTTC. Its translation: CATSDSSQLMRGNNEQFF.

This clonotype showed up many times. The V and J genes are TRBV28 and TRBJ2-1; TRBD1 matches 10 bases. The CDR3 is 16 amino acids. With V trimmed by 8 bases and J by 5 bases, 12 bases remained unmatched. Germline assignment: CDR1 MDHEN and CDR2 SYDVKM. This CDR3 reads CASLSAGTGVNNEQFF. Written as DNA, the CDR3 is TGTGCCAGCCTTTCCGCGGGGACAGGGGTAAACAATGAGCAGTTCTTC.

The chain has TRBV29-1 and TRBJ2-7; the D gene is possibly TRBD1 (6 bases). The V and J ends lost 4 bases and 7 bases respectively, with 11 bases between them. The CDR3 has 11 residues. Per germline, CDR1 SQVTM and CDR2 ANQGSEA. The CDR3 coding sequence is TGCAGCGTTGTAGGGGGTTGGGAGCAGTACTTC. Translated: CSVVGGWEQYF.

A word on this clonotype: The CDR3 does not close with the conserved phenylalanine or tryptophan, likely indicating a read error. The chain is built from TRBV5-1 and TRBJ2-3; 8 bases line up with TRBD1. This CDR3 region has 15 residues. Per germline, CDR1 SGHRS and CDR2 YFSETQ. Trimming removed 5 bases from V and 3 bases from J; junction bases left unmatched: 8. CDR3: CASSYGQGGTDTQYL. The CDR3, as DNA: TGCGCCAGCAGTTATGGACAGGGAGGTACAGATACGCAGTATCTT.

A remark on this clonotype: Likely a read error: the CDR3 ends without its conserved phenylalanine or tryptophan. The rearrangement joins TRBV7-2 to TRBJ1-1; D is undetermined. Germline lookup yields CDR1 SGHTA and CDR2 FQGNSA. The V gene lost 5 bases and the J gene lost 1 base, with 11 bases spanning the gap. The CDR3 totals 14 residues. DNA of the CDR3: TGTGCCAGCAGCCTAGAAGTGTCGAACACTGAAGCTTTCCTT. Translating gives CASSLEVSNTEAFL.

This chain uses TRBV27 with TRBJ1-1; TRBD1 is a possible D gene (6 bases). Germline CDR1 and CDR2: MNHEY and SMNVEV (reference sequence). The CDR3 runs to 13 residues. V shed 6 bases and J shed 6 bases, with 14 bases lying between them. For the CDR3, the DNA is TGTGCCAGCAGCAATACAGGGTTCGCTGAAGCTTTCTTT. Amino acids: CASSNTGFAEAFF.

Regarding this clonotype: Given the absence of the conserved phenylalanine or tryptophan at the CDR3 end, a read error is likely. The chain employs TRBV9 and TRBJ2-3; D not resolved. The CDR3 has 14 amino acids. Trimming took 0 bases from V and 5 from J, leaving 10 bases between them. The germline V gene has CDR1 SGDLS and CDR2 YYNGEE. Here the CDR3 reads CASSVEKVKDTQYL. In DNA form, the CDR3 reads TGTGCCAGCAGCGTAGAGAAGGTCAAAGATACGCAGTATTTA.

Remarks on this clonotype: A read error may explain this, as a much larger clone is one base away. This sequence joins TRBV4-1 and TRBJ2-5; no clear D. V lost 0 bases, J lost 5 bases, and 7 bases lay in between. The V gene's germline CDR1 is MGHRA and CDR2 YSYEKL. This CDR3 spans 13 amino acids. CDR3 nucleotides: TGCGCCAGCAGCCAAGATGGGTCGGAGACCCAGTACTTC. Protein sequence: CASSQDGSETQYF.

This clonotype occurred many times. The chain has TRBV25-1 and TRBJ2-7; D is undetermined. This CDR3 comprises 11 residues. Germline V CDR1 and CDR2: MGHDK, SYGVNS. Trimming took off 6 bases at V and 6 bases at J, with 9 bases between the two ends. CDR3 nucleotides: TGTGCCAGCAGCGGTCCTCTCGAGCAGTACTTC. This gives the protein CASSGPLEQYF.

The chain carries TRBV10-3 and TRBJ2-2; a weak D match, TRBD2 (5 bases). CDR1 is ENHRY and CDR2 is SYGVKD in the germline V gene. The CDR3 loop spans 13 amino acids. V lost 7 bases and J lost 5, with 11 bases in between. This CDR3 reads CAITGSLTGELFF. The CDR3 bases are TGTGCCATCACGGGGTCTTTGACCGGGGAGCTGTTTTTT.

This clonotype was seen many times. The chain recombines TRBV15 with TRBJ1-3; D is ambiguous. V lost 1 base and J lost 9, with 13 bases in between. Germline CDR1 LNHNV, CDR2 YYDKDF (reference sequence). CDR3 length equals 14 residues. In nucleotides, the CDR3 is TGTGCCACCAGCAGAGGGGCTGTCACGGGCACCATATATTTT. Its protein is CATSRGAVTGTIYF.

This clonotype was observed at least ten times. This rearrangement joins TRBV12-5 to TRBJ2-6; D is possibly TRBD1 (5 bases). V lost 8 bases, J lost 0 bases, and 14 bases lay in between. The germline gives CDR1 LGHNT, CDR2 FRNRAP. There are 16 residues in the CDR3. CDR3 DNA: TGTGCTAGTAGGAAAGAAACAGGCTCTGGGGCCAACGTCCTGACTTTC. It is translated as CASRKETGSGANVLTF.

This clonotype was detected ten times or more. The V and J genes are TRBV7-6 and TRBJ2-2; TRBD2 aligns across 13 bases. The V segment lost 6 bases and the J segment 3 bases; nucleotides outside the gene matches: 4. Per the germline V gene, CDR1 is SGHVS and CDR2 is FNYEAQ. This CDR3 has 16 residues. In nucleotides, the CDR3 is TGTGCCAGCAGACTACTAGCGGGAGGGGACACCGGGGAGCTGTTTTTT. It translates to CASRLLAGGDTGELFF.

In its sample, this clonotype was seen many times. For the CDR3, the DNA is TGTGCCACCAGCAGAGCCCTCGCGAACACTGAAGCTTTCTTT. Its translation: CATSRALANTEAFF. The chain is built from TRBV15 and TRBJ1-1; D unclear. This CDR3 region has 14 residues. Germline V gives CDR1 LNHNV, CDR2 YYDKDF (reference sequence). Between the trimmed V and J ends, which lost 1 base and 1 base, there was a span of 7 bases.

Of note for this clonotype: This sequence may be a read error, since a much larger clone differs from it by one base. This chain joins TRBV27 and TRBJ2-3, with D perhaps TRBD2 (5 bases). Trimming removed 5 bases from V and 1 base from J, with 16 bases in between. The CDR3 contains 16 residues. The V gene's germline CDR1 is MNHEY and CDR2 SMNVEV (reference sequence). The DNA of the CDR3 is TGTGCCAGCAGTGCGGGCCCAAAAAGAGGCACAGATACGCAGTATTTT. Residues: CASSAGPKRGTDTQYF.